This T cell receptor (beta chain) stems from a study of T cells in Graves' hyperthyroidism and ophthalmopathy. To note about this clonotype: Its antigen is unknown.

For Graves' hyperthyroidism to be stable, ophthalmopathy could not progress within 18 months. Newly diagnosed hyperthyroidism, duration under 2 months, in patients aged 18 to 65. Used for diagnoses were clinical symptoms, serum thyroxine and TRAb, thyroid ultrasound and orbital computed tomography. Study findings and constraints: Most clonotypes expanded in thyroid above 0.001 were likewise present in blood.

V was clipped by 3 bases and J by 3 bases; unmatched bases: 8. From germline, CDR1 is DFQATT and CDR2 SNEGSKA (reference sequence). CDR3 length: 14 amino acids. It was RNA transcripts that yielded the amplified TCR beta CDR3 regions. TCR CDR3 regions were first amplified by RT-PCR with HTBI primers. MiXCR was run by TCRdb on the multiplex PCR reads, yielding one entry per CDR3 protein. Of a few hundred thousand distinct CDR3 sequences in the sample, about 43% were seen once. This clonotype was sampled from a woman aged 18-29 years with Graves' hyperthyroidism. This sequence joins TRBV20-1 and TRBJ2-7; the match to TRBD1 covers 7 bases. What was sequenced was peripheral blood or thyroid tissue (not recorded which). The CDR3 nucleotides are TGCAGTGCTAGTGGCAGGGGGATCGGCTACGAGCAGTACTTC. It translates to CSASGRGIGYEQYF.